This T cell receptor beta chain was identified during a study of T cell responses to AZD1222 COVID-19 vaccine. Background on the study: Samples with a second dose at about 4 or about 12 weeks were pooled together.

The length of the CDR3 is 14 residues. The V end lost 5 bases, the J end lost 2 bases, and 11 bases lay between the germline ends. CDR1 is KGHDR and CDR2 is SFDVKD in the germline V gene. Clones were sequenced by immunoSEQ multiplex PCR, and TCRdb holds only the in-frame ones, with some missing. The table includes 65,000 to 75,000 clones, around 84% detected once. This clone was counted a few times. Its antigen is unidentified. General study findings and limits: Within unmutated variant regions lay the reported targets of nearly half of spike-specific TCRs. An increase in Spike-specific TCR breadth and depth was observed after two AZD1222 doses.

J is TRBJ1-1 and V is TRBV24-1, with a tentative D call TRBD1 (6 bases). The source is an adult in good health. The input for sequencing was peripheral blood, taken on day 0 of AZD1222 vaccination. CDR3 residues: CATSAPGQNTEAFF. As DNA, the CDR3 is TGTGCCACCAGTGCTCCGGGACAAAACACTGAAGCTTTCTTT.